The 14 T cell receptor beta chains listed next were all sequenced from one sample in a study of regulatory T cells in long-lasting Graves disease. Through Arm-PCR of CDR3 regions and iRepertoire HTBI primers, TCR beta libraries were built. TCRdb re-derived calls from the multiplex PCR reads in MiXCR, one entry per CDR3 protein. The data contain approximately 380,000 distinct CDR3 sequences, under 25% of them singletons. Time point reported: persistent/refractory GD, antithyroid drugs over 5 years with positive TRAb. PBMC-extracted RNA yielded the TCR library. The sample here was peripheral blood mononuclear cells (PBMCs), taken when the disease was refractory, from a patient treated with antithyroid drugs. Receptors originate from a female donor with Graves disease.

This clonotype was counted only a few times. J is TRBJ2-7 and V is TRBV6-1; D ambiguous. The germline V gene encodes CDR1 MNHNS and CDR2 SASEGT. With 5 bases removed from V and 6 bases from J, the gap between germline ends came to 8 bases. This CDR3 is 11 amino acids long. CDR3 DNA: TGTGCCAGCAGTCACAGTCCCGAGCAGTACTTC. Its translation is CASSHSPEQYF.

The DNA for the CDR3 is TGTGCCAGCAGCTTAAGCGACCGCTCCTACAATGAGCAGTTCTTC. Residues: CASSLSDRSYNEQFF. The V gene is TRBV7-9, the J gene TRBJ2-1; D gene ambiguous. The V gene lost 2 bases and the J gene lost 0 bases, with 8 bases spanning the gap. Germline CDR1 and CDR2: SEHNR and FQNEAQ (reference sequence). The CDR3 length is 15 residues.

This clonotype was seen many times. The chain has TRBV20-1 and TRBJ1-6, with D maybe TRBD1 (5 bases). V was shortened by 0 bases and J by 9 bases, with 15 bases between the two germline ends. Germline lookup yields CDR1 DFQATT and CDR2 SNEGSKA (reference sequence). This CDR3 has 15 residues. CDR3 nucleotide sequence: TGCAGTGCTAGAGATGGGGCAGGGCAGGGTTCACCCCTCCACTTT. This gives the protein CSARDGAGQGSPLHF.

The V gene is TRBV29-1, the J gene TRBJ1-2, with 10 bases aligning to TRBD1. This CDR3 is 13 amino acids long. The V and J ends lost 7 bases and 7 bases, in that order; junction bases with no gene match: 9. CDR1 and CDR2 (germline): SQVTM, ANQGSEA. CDR3 nucleotide sequence: TGCAGCGGATGGGGGACAGGGGTTTCTGGCTACACCTTC. Its translation: CSGWGTGVSGYTF.

The chain employs TRBV9 and TRBJ2-5; a possible D gene is TRBD2 (6 bases). This CDR3 region has 14 residues. The germline CDR1 and CDR2 sequences are SGDLS and YYNGEE. Trimming cost V 3 bases and J 7 bases, with 16 bases left between them. The CDR3, as DNA: TGTGCCAGCAGCGCCCCCATGGAGGGGTCGACCCAGTACTTC. It encodes CASSAPMEGSTQYF.

The V and J genes are TRBV24-1 and TRBJ2-2, with TRBD2 matching 11 bases. The CDR3 length is 19 residues. The V gene's germline CDR1 is KGHDR and CDR2 SFDVKD. V shed 5 bases and J 1 base; nucleotides not matched to a gene: 11. The chain's CDR3 is CATSGAPGTSGGNTGELFF. CDR3 coding DNA: TGTGCCACCAGTGGAGCCCCCGGGACTAGCGGAGGGAACACCGGGGAGCTGTTTTTT.

The chain links TRBV28 to TRBJ2-1; D gene ambiguous. The CDR3 is 15 residues long. Per the germline V gene, CDR1 is MDHEN and CDR2 is SYDVKM. Deletions cut 2 bases from V and 8 bases from J, with 16 bases between. The CDR3 DNA reads TGTGCCAGCAGTTTAGAAGTGTGGGGTGTCGATGAGCAGTTCTTC. It is translated as CASSLEVWGVDEQFF.

This clonotype occurred many times. J is TRBJ2-7 and V is TRBV7-2; no definite D call. Germline values: CDR1 SGHTA, CDR2 FQGNSA. The CDR3 runs to 13 residues. V dropped 0 bases and J dropped 3 bases, with 6 bases sitting between them. CDR3 residues: CASSLALNYEQYF. CDR3 in DNA: TGTGCCAGCAGCTTAGCGCTAAACTACGAGCAGTACTTC.

The V call is TRBV19, the J call TRBJ1-5; 10 nucleotides align to TRBD1. J gave up 1 base and V 4 bases, and 7 bases lay outside the gene matches. The CDR3 covers 17 residues. The germline V gene has CDR1 LNHDA and CDR2 SQIVND (reference sequence). CDR3 DNA sequence: TGTGCCAGTAGTACTTTGGGACAGGGGATAAGCAATCAGCCCCAGCATTTT. This sequence encodes CASSTLGQGISNQPQHF. Combining the CDR3 with reference TRBV19 and TRBJ1-5 gives the whole variable domain DGGITQSPKYLFRKEGQNVTLSCEQNLNHDAMYWYRQDPGQGLRLIYYSQIVNDFQKGDIAEGYSVSREKKESFPLTVTSAQKNPTAFYLCASSTLGQGISNQPQHFGDGTRLSIL.

This clonotype was detected ten times or more. V is TRBV7-8 and J is TRBJ2-7; 7 bases agree with TRBD1. With 4 bases clipped from V and 2 bases from J, the junction kept 5 bases outside the gene matches. The CDR3 covers 14 residues. Germline CDR1 reads SGHVS; CDR2 reads FQNEAQ. The CDR3 loop is CASSSKGQTYEQYF. In DNA form, the CDR3 reads TGTGCCAGCAGCTCTAAGGGACAGACCTACGAGCAGTACTTC.

A few counts support this clonotype. V is TRBV20-1 and J is TRBJ2-7; the D is unclear. The CDR3 runs to 14 residues. Germline CDR1 reads DFQATT; CDR2 reads SNEGSKA (reference sequence). The V and J ends lost 0 bases and 2 bases respectively, with 11 bases between them. CDR3 sequence: CSARDVASTYEQYF. DNA of the CDR3: TGCAGTGCTAGAGACGTGGCCTCCACCTACGAGCAGTACTTC.

This clonotype has just a few counts. V usage is TRBV10-3 and J usage is TRBJ1-1; D unresolved. Germline CDR1 ENHRY, CDR2 SYGVKD. Trimming removed 6 bases from V and 4 bases from J, with 6 bases in between. The length of the CDR3 is 11 residues. CDR3 sequence: CAIRNLTEAFF. The DNA for the CDR3 is TGTGCCATCAGGAATCTCACTGAAGCTTTCTTT.

This clonotype was observed a few times. The chain combines TRBV20-1 with TRBJ1-2; 11 bases agree with TRBD1. Looked up from germline, CDR1 is DFQATT and CDR2 is SNEGSKA (reference sequence). The CDR3 is made up of 13 amino acids. V lost 6 bases, J lost 7 bases, and 7 bases stayed unmatched. CDR3 nucleotides: TGCAGTGCCCGGGACAGGGGGGCAGGTGGCTACACCTTC. Protein sequence: CSARDRGAGGYTF.

This clonotype was detected many times. The J gene is TRBJ2-7, the V gene TRBV28, with D possibly matching TRBD1 (5 bases). Trimming took off 3 bases at V and 2 bases at J, with 11 bases between the two ends. This CDR3 contains 14 residues. CDR1 is MDHEN, CDR2 SYDVKM, per germline. The CDR3 DNA follows: TGTGCCAGCAGTTTCGCAGGGCCCCCCTACGAGCAGTACTTC. Its protein is CASSFAGPPYEQYF.